The sequence of this T cell receptor beta chain was determined in a study of identical twins. Study results and caveats: Fewer insertions were carried by abundant cord blood beta clonotypes, but none was seen in memory repertoires.

TCRdb processed the 5' RACE reads anew with MiXCR; each CDR3 protein has one entry. The data contain fewer than 450,000 distinct CDR3 sequences, roughly 9% of them seen just once; the ten biggest clones take up roughly 8.7%. The sample holds a few counts of this clonotype. The antigen is undetermined. Germline V gene lookup returns CDR1 SGHTA and CDR2 FQGNSA. Trimming removed 1 base from V and 2 bases from J, with 9 bases in between. The length of the CDR3 is 15 residues. This receptor was identified in a woman in her fifties or sixties in good health. The chain is built from TRBV7-2 and TRBJ1-5; D gene ambiguous. The sequencing input was naive T cells sorted from blood. CDR3 sequence (DNA): TGTGCCAGCAGCTTAGTTGGCGGACGCAATCAGCCCCAGCATTTT. Translating it yields CASSLVGGRNQPQHF.